A single sample gave rise to the 4 T cell receptor beta chains below, sequenced in a study of blood T cell repertoires in COVID-19. Profiling relied on immunoSEQ multiplex PCR, and the TCRdb table lists in-frame clones only, not all of them. The data show over 200,000 clones, with nearly 90% seen just once and about 12% held by the top ten. Sequenced sample: peripheral blood. The receptors derive from a woman under 30 who had recovered from COVID-19.

The DNA of the CDR3 is TGCGCCAGCAGCCAAGAAGCGGGAGACGTGGGCAATGAGCAGTTCTTC. Encoded protein: CASSQEAGDVGNEQFF. This chain connects TRBV4-3 to TRBJ2-1, with 8 bases identical to TRBD2. This CDR3 has 16 amino acids. Germline V gene sequence: CDR1 LGHNA, CDR2 YSLEER. V shed 0 bases, J shed 6 bases, and the junction held 7 bases outside the gene matches.

The chain is built from TRBV7-3 and TRBJ1-1; weak D call: TRBD1 (5 bases). The V and J ends lost 7 bases and 1 base respectively, with 19 bases between them. Germline values: CDR1 SGHTA, CDR2 FQGTGA. This CDR3 spans 16 amino acids. CDR3 sequence: CASKDLTVLGNTEAFF. CDR3 in DNA: TGTGCCAGCAAAGACCTGACAGTATTGGGGAACACTGAAGCTTTCTTT. The full variable domain, in which reference TRBV7-3 and TRBJ1-1 provide the parts outside the CDR3, is GAGVSQTPSNKVTEKGKYVELRCDPISGHTALYWYRQSLGQGPEFLIYFQGTGAADDSGLPNDRFFAVRPEGSVSTLKIQRTERGDSAVYLCASKDLTVLGNTEAFFGQGTRLTVV.

This clone has just one count. V gene TRBV30 combines with J gene TRBJ2-1, with a tentative D call TRBD2 (6 bases). The CDR3 has 14 residues. Germline CDR1 reads GTSNPN; CDR2 reads SVGIG (reference sequence). Trimming removed 3 bases from V and 1 base from J, with 10 bases in between. As DNA, the CDR3 is TGTGCCTGGAGAAGGAGGGGATCCTACAATGAGCAGTTCTTC. Amino acids: CAWRRRGSYNEQFF.

The CDR3 reads CASSLRLGSANYGYTF. In nucleotides, the CDR3 is TGTGCCAGCAGCCTGCGGTTAGGAAGCGCTAACTATGGCTACACCTTC. The rearrangement uses TRBV7-2 and TRBJ1-2; unclear D gene. There are 16 residues in the CDR3. Trimming stripped 5 bases from V and 0 bases from J, with 16 bases between. Per the germline V gene, CDR1 is SGHTA and CDR2 is FQGNSA.